The clone carrying this T cell receptor (beta chain) has a count of ten or more. With a much larger clone just one base away, this may be a read error. This entry belongs to a study of Graves' ophthalmopathy and Graves' hyperthyroidism. For repertoire sequencing, the TCR beta CDR3 regions were amplified from RNA transcripts. First-round RT-PCR used HTBI primers; second-round multiplex PCR followed. Each CDR3 protein is one row after TCRdb ran MiXCR on the multiplex PCR reads. This table holds roughly 500,000 distinct CDR3 sequences, over 13% found once. About 10 ml of fresh blood yielded the PBMCs by density gradient. Germline lookup yields CDR1 SNHLY and CDR2 FYNNEI. The CDR3 spans 13 residues. Between the trimmed V and J ends, which lost 1 base and 3 bases, there was a span of 6 bases.

Sequenced sample: blood. The TCR was taken from a woman under 40 with Graves' ophthalmopathy. This sequence joins TRBV2 and TRBJ1-2, with D perhaps matching TRBD1 (6 bases). The CDR3: CASSEDRDYGYTF. DNA for the CDR3: TGTGCCAGCAGTGAAGACAGGGACTATGGCTACACCTTC.